Listed below are T cell receptor beta chains from one sample, sequenced in a study of blood T cells in healthy people across ages. TCRdb re-analysed the 5' RACE reads in MiXCR, keeping a single row per CDR3 protein. The sample holds fewer than 800,000 distinct CDR3 sequences; 21% are singletons and the top ten take 3.5% to 4%. Sequences were obtained from blood. The receptors derive from a man aged 70 or older in good health. Both conserved end residues are part of each CDR3. Size is stated for part of the rows, as once, few or many counts, or as a class when the clone is expanded.

j_call v_call clone_size cdr3_aa
TRBJ2-7 TRBV9 few CASGDFYEQYF
TRBJ2-3 TRBV5-1 - CASSLGARDSTDTQYF
TRBJ2-7 TRBV6-2/TRBV6-3 - CASSYPRDRQNLPYEQYF
TRBJ1-2 TRBV5-6 few CASSLPLTGKYGYTF
TRBJ2-1 TRBV7-8 - CASSPRTSGRAHNEQFF
TRBJ1-4 TRBV30 - CAWTPGREKLFF
TRBJ2-7 TRBV19 - CASSIVSLGGSYEQYF
TRBJ2-1 TRBV7-3 few CASSMLAPGEQFF
TRBJ2-7 TRBV5-1 few CASSLASGSRYEQYF
TRBJ2-1 TRBV19 few CASKVDSDNEQFF
- TRBV7-9 - CASSQGLAGLNEQFF
TRBJ2-1 TRBV3-1 - CASSSLAGGRNEQFF
TRBJ2-1 TRBV7-6 - CASSTGQVSSYNEQFF
TRBJ1-2 TRBV4-3 few CASSQDRASAYGYTF
- TRBV29-1 few CSVGTSRHYEQYF
TRBJ2-7 TRBV24-1 once CATSDFTGTRYF
TRBJ2-1 TRBV20-1 - CSALRGVEQFF
TRBJ1-1 TRBV28 few CASSWPNTEAFF
TRBJ2-2 TRBV30 - CAWSTSRGRNTGELFF
TRBJ1-3 TRBV29-1 few CSVAGGGFSGNTIYF
TRBJ2-7 TRBV5-1 few CASSGLEGLPPYEQYF
- TRBV20-1 few CSAGTGIYEQYF
TRBJ2-5 TRBV18 few CASSPQSGGQETQYF
TRBJ2-5 TRBV3-1 - CASSLRQGVDGQYF
TRBJ2-1 TRBV2 - CASRRGGPGSSYNEQFF
TRBJ2-7 TRBV20-1 - CSARDRRQGSYEQYF
TRBJ2-5 TRBV20-1 - CSAFRQEQETQYF
TRBJ1-5 TRBV29-1 - CSVGESLNQPQHF
TRBJ2-5 TRBV12-3/TRBV12-4 many CASSSLQGTQYF
TRBJ2-7 TRBV6-5 many CASSAAGTASYEQYF
TRBJ1-6 TRBV3-1 - CASRDALGNSPLHF
TRBJ2-3 TRBV5-1 few CASSYRSGVSTDTQYF
TRBJ2-3 TRBV10-2 - CASRGLAGSTDTQYF
TRBJ2-1 TRBV27 few CASSLYVGVIAYNEQFF
TRBJ2-2 TRBV9 - CASSVAGLTLTTGELFF